These 15 T cell receptor beta chains were all obtained from the same sample, sequenced in a study of T cell repertoires in cytomegalovirus infection. Their cognate antigens are unknown. TCRdb redid the calling of the reads with MiXCR, one entry per CDR3 protein. The sample has around 900,000 distinct CDR3 sequences; approximately 31% are singletons. Here the sequenced sample was cultured CD8+ T cells from PBMCs, taken from culture after CMV antigen stimulation. The source is a human donor in good health (CMV status not recorded). Some clones in this sample may be carry-over from other donors' samples.

This clonotype was seen only once. The rearrangement links TRBV6-1 to TRBJ1-6, with D tentatively TRBD1 (5 bases). Germline loops: CDR1 MNHNS, CDR2 SASEGT. This CDR3 has 15 residues. Trimming took off 1 base at V and 9 bases at J, with 13 bases between the two ends. The CDR3 DNA is TGTGCCAGCAGTGAAGGAGAGGGGAGTTTTTCACCCCTCCACTTT. It specifies CASSEGEGSFSPLHF.

This clonotype was detected only a few times. The genes are TRBV15 and TRBJ2-1; no firm D call. The CDR3 extends over 18 amino acids. In germline, CDR1 is LNHNV, CDR2 YYDKDF (reference sequence). Trimming removed 3 bases from V and 7 bases from J, with 25 bases in between. CDR3 nucleotide sequence: TGTGCCACCAGCAGTGAGGCCAGAAAACAAGTTGCAACTAATGAGCAGTTCTTC. Its protein product is CATSSEARKQVATNEQFF.

The rearrangement links TRBV6-2 or TRBV6-3 to TRBJ2-7, with a tentative D call TRBD1 (6 bases). The germline V gene has CDR1 MNHEY and CDR2 SVGEGT. CDR3 size: 15 residues. Trimming pared 5 bases from V and 2 bases from J, leaving 16 bases between. CDR3 in amino acids: CASSPVDRAPYEQYV. In nucleotides, the CDR3 is TGTGCCAGCAGTCCGGTGGACAGAGCCCCCTACGAGCAGTACGTC.

This clonotype was seen at least ten times. The chain recombines TRBV28 with TRBJ1-3, with D uncertain. The CDR3 has 12 residues. CDR1 MDHEN and CDR2 SYDVKM come from the germline V gene. V gave up 6 bases and J gave up 6 bases, with 9 bases separating them. The CDR3 DNA reads as TGTGCCAGCAGCTTGACACTAAACACCATATATTTT. Amino acid sequence: CASSLTLNTIYF.

In this sample, this clonotype turned up many times. The V gene is TRBV19, the J gene TRBJ1-4, with a weak D call TRBD1 (5 bases). Looked up from germline, CDR1 is LNHDA and CDR2 is SQIVND (reference sequence). Trimming took 11 bases from V and 0 from J, leaving 13 bases between them. The CDR3 has 14 amino acids. The CDR3 protein is CAGGSGSTNEKLFF. The CDR3 bases are TGTGCCGGGGGATCAGGATCAACTAATGAAAAACTGTTTTTT.

This clonotype showed up just a few times. V is TRBV2 and J is TRBJ1-6; D ambiguous. V gave up 3 bases and J gave up 4 bases, with 19 bases separating them. Looked up from germline, CDR1 is SNHLY and CDR2 is FYNNEI. This CDR3 is 18 amino acids long. The chain's CDR3 is CASSDRELTAEYNSPLHF. CDR3 in DNA: TGTGCCAGCAGTGATAGGGAGCTCACAGCAGAGTATAATTCACCCCTCCACTTT.

This clonotype has more than one count but fewer than ten. V gene TRBV4-3 combines with J gene TRBJ1-2; D uncertain. CDR3 length: 14 residues. In germline, CDR1 is LGHNA, CDR2 YSLEER. Trimming removed 3 bases from V and 4 bases from J, with 12 bases in between. CDR3: CASSHETSVYGYTF. DNA for the CDR3: TGCGCCAGCAGCCACGAGACATCCGTCTATGGCTACACCTTC.

This clonotype was observed a few times. The chain is built from TRBV6-5 and TRBJ1-1; the D is unclear. Germline-derived CDR1 and CDR2 are MNHEY and SVGAGI. The CDR3 has 12 amino acids. Trimming removed 0 bases at V and 7 bases at J, with 6 bases between. CDR3: CASSYSGNEAFF. In nucleotides, the CDR3 is TGTGCCAGCAGTTACTCTGGAAATGAAGCTTTCTTT.

This chain joins TRBV12-3 or TRBV12-4 and TRBJ2-3; D is unclear. CDR3 length: 14 residues. Between the trimmed V and J ends, which lost 5 bases and 6 bases, there was a span of 15 bases. The CDR3 loop is CASSPGSGWDTQYF. CDR3 nucleotides: TGTGCCAGCAGTCCCGGTTCAGGCTGGGATACGCAGTATTTT.

Only a few counts were recorded for this clonotype. The rearrangement links TRBV7-6 to TRBJ2-1; D ambiguous. V lost 4 bases and J 10 bases, leaving 8 bases between the germline ends. Germline values: CDR1 SGHVS, CDR2 FNYEAQ. The CDR3 consists of 11 residues. The CDR3 region is CASSSPKEQFF. The CDR3 nucleotides are TGTGCCAGCAGCTCCCCTAAGGAGCAGTTCTTC.

The chain couples TRBV6-1 to TRBJ2-7; 10 bases agree with TRBD1. The V gene end was trimmed by 2 bases and the J gene end by 5 bases; junction bases not matched to a gene: 6. This CDR3 has 15 amino acids. Germline loops: CDR1 MNHNS, CDR2 SASEGT. Here the CDR3 reads CASSEWGTGAHEQYF. DNA for the CDR3: TGTGCCAGCAGTGAATGGGGGACAGGGGCGCACGAGCAGTACTTC.

The DNA for the CDR3 is TGTGCCAGCAGCTTACCATACCGCCGTCCATGGGGGCGAATCTACGAGCAGTACGTC. This gives the protein CASSLPYRRPWGRIYEQYV. The chain is built from TRBV11-3 and TRBJ2-7; tentative D call: TRBD1 (6 bases). The germline V gene encodes CDR1 SGHNT and CDR2 YENEEA. The CDR3 spans 19 residues. V was clipped by 2 bases and J by 3 bases, with 26 bases between them.

J is TRBJ1-5 and V is TRBV19; 8 bases are a match to TRBD1. Germline values: CDR1 LNHDA, CDR2 SQIVND (reference sequence). V was clipped by 10 bases and J by 0 bases; unmatched bases: 11. The CDR3 consists of 16 residues. CDR3 coding DNA: TGTGCCACTCGGGACAGGAGCCAGTATAGCAATCAGCCCCAGCATTTT. Translated, it gives CATRDRSQYSNQPQHF.

The chain joins TRBV27 to TRBJ1-2; no clear D gene. The CDR3 totals 13 residues. The ends were cut back, 2 bases at V and 6 bases at J, with 10 bases in the middle. Germline V CDR1 and CDR2: MNHEY, SMNVEV (reference sequence). The CDR3 region has the DNA TGTGCCAGCAGTTTAGGAAGGTCTAATGGCTACACCTTC. Translating it yields CASSLGRSNGYTF.

This clonotype has more than one count but fewer than ten. This chain connects TRBV11-3 to TRBJ2-7; D ambiguous. Trimming took off 5 bases at V and 5 bases at J, with 16 bases between the two ends. The CDR3 runs 14 residues. Per the germline V gene, CDR1 is SGHNT and CDR2 is YENEEA. CDR3 DNA: TGTGCCAGCAGCCGTCGATATCCCCTCGACGAGCAGTACTTC. Protein product: CASSRRYPLDEQYF.